A single sample is the source of the 12 T cell receptor beta chains below, sequenced in a study of shared clonotypes between healthy human individuals. The protocol was immunoSEQ multiplex PCR, while the TCRdb copy is restricted to in-frame clones and leaves out a portion. This sample has about 2.4 million clones, with 93% found just once. Sequencing was done on a sample of naive CD4+ T cells from PBMCs. Subset meaning: CD45RA+ positively selected. The receptor set was obtained from a man between 18 and 29 years old in good health. Some clones in this sample may be carry-over from other donors' samples.

The CDR3 nucleotides are TGCAGCGTTCCAGTTGCGGGCAGGGGCACAGATACGCAGTATTTT. It yields the protein CSVPVAGRGTDTQYF. The chain links TRBV29-1 to TRBJ2-3; possibly TRBD1 or TRBD2 for D (5 bases each). Trimming shortened V by 5 bases and J by 1 base, and 16 bases separated the two germline ends. The CDR3 spans 15 residues. Germline assignment: CDR1 SQVTM and CDR2 ANQGSEA.

This clone has a single count. V is TRBV7-8 and J is TRBJ2-7; no firm D call. CDR1 is SGHVS, CDR2 FQNEAQ, per germline. CDR3 length: 15 amino acids. V was trimmed by 7 bases and J by 1 base, leaving 17 bases between them. In DNA, the CDR3 is TGTGCCAGCACCAAACCTAATAGGGCATCCTACGAGCAGTACTTC. Encoded protein: CASTKPNRASYEQYF.

V gene TRBV5-1 combines with J gene TRBJ2-2, with 8 bases matching TRBD2. The germline V gene has CDR1 SGHRS and CDR2 YFSETQ. The CDR3 loop spans 16 amino acids. The ends lost 1 base at V and 0 bases at J; junction bases unmatched: 2. The chain's CDR3 is CASSLIAGSNTGELFF. CDR3 DNA sequence: TGCGCCAGCAGCTTGATAGCGGGATCGAACACCGGGGAGCTGTTTTTT. Looking up the rest from reference TRBV5-1 and TRBJ2-2 gives the full variable domain: KAGVTQTPRYLIKTRGQQVTLSCSPISGHRSVSWYQQTPGQGLQFLFEYFSETQRNKGNFPGRFSGRQFSNSRSEMNVSTLELGDSALYLCASSLIAGSNTGELFFGEGSRLTVL.

As regards this clone: The sample contains more than one DNA sequence encoding this CDR3. The chain recombines TRBV6-5 with TRBJ2-7; D could derive from TRBD1 or TRBD2 (5 bases each). CDR3 length: 13 amino acids. The V and J ends lost 6 bases and 1 base respectively, with 10 bases between them. Germline V gene sequence: CDR1 MNHEY, CDR2 SVGAGI. In DNA form, the CDR3 reads TGTGCCAGCAGCTCGGGACGTTCCTACGAGCAGTACTTC. Its protein product is CASSSGRSYEQYF.

The chain is built from TRBV28 and TRBJ1-5; D gene ambiguous. The CDR3 is 17 amino acids. Trimming left V 4 bases short and J 10 bases short, with 26 bases between. Per germline, CDR1 MDHEN and CDR2 SYDVKM. The DNA of the CDR3 is TGTGCCAGCAGTTACCAAAGCAGGAATCCCGCGAATTCTCCCCAGCATTTT. Amino acids: CASSYQSRNPANSPQHF.

V is TRBV6-5 and J is TRBJ2-7; TRBD2 is a possible D gene (7 bases). Per germline, CDR1 MNHEY and CDR2 SVGAGI. Deletions cut 6 bases from V and 3 bases from J, with 18 bases between. The CDR3 length is 15 residues. The CDR3 spells CASSPWGGNHYEQYF. CDR3 coding DNA: TGTGCCAGCAGCCCCTGGGGGGGCAATCACTACGAGCAGTACTTC.

This clone was seen once. J is TRBJ1-6 and V is TRBV27; TRBD1 might be the D (6 bases). The length of the CDR3 is 15 residues. V dropped 6 bases and J dropped 0 bases, with 9 bases sitting between them. CDR1 is MNHEY, CDR2 SMNVEV, per germline (reference sequence). The CDR3 nucleotides read TGTGCCAGCAGCTACAGGGCCTCCTATAATTCACCCCTCCACTTT. The encoded protein is CASSYRASYNSPLHF.

This clone turned up a few times. The V gene is TRBV5-1, the J gene TRBJ1-1, with 7 bases aligning to TRBD1. Germline CDR1 is SGHRS and CDR2 is YFSETQ. The CDR3 length is 14 residues. V trimming: 4 bases; J trimming: 10 bases; junction bases outside the gene matches: 13. CDR3 residues: CASSGGDSPEGAFF. CDR3 coding DNA: TGCGCCAGCAGCGGGGGGGACAGTCCCGAGGGAGCTTTCTTT.

This chain joins TRBV2 and TRBJ1-1; D gene uncertain. This CDR3 region has 13 residues. V was clipped by 8 bases and J by 5 bases, with 15 bases between them. Germline assignment: CDR1 SNHLY and CDR2 FYNNEI. CDR3 DNA sequence: TGTGCCAGCTTCCGACAAACCCCAACTGAAGCTTTCTTT. Its translation: CASFRQTPTEAFF.

This chain uses TRBV7-2 with TRBJ2-3; a possible D gene is TRBD2 (5 bases). CDR3 length equals 12 residues. Germline V gene sequence: CDR1 SGHTA, CDR2 FQGNSA. The V end lost 4 bases, the J end lost 7 bases, and 9 bases lay between the germline ends. CDR3 coding DNA: TGTGCCAGCAGCTCCTCCGGGAATACGCAGTATTTT. Translating it yields CASSSSGNTQYF. Full variable domain (outside the CDR3, taken from reference TRBV7-2 and TRBJ2-3): GAGVSQSPSNKVTEKGKDVELRCDPISGHTALYWYRQSLGQGLEFLIYFQGNSAPDKSGLPSDRFSAERTGGSVSTLTIQRTQQEDSAVYLCASSSSGNTQYFGPGTRLTVL.

The rearrangement joins TRBV7-3 to TRBJ2-3, with TRBD1 as a possible D gene (5 bases). The CDR3 is 12 residues long. Deletions cut 1 base from V and 8 bases from J, with 7 bases between. Germline V gene sequence: CDR1 SGHTA, CDR2 FQGTGA. Written as DNA, the CDR3 is TGTGCCAGCAGCTTAATCCAGGGTACGCAGTATTTT. Translated, it gives CASSLIQGTQYF. Looking up the rest from reference TRBV7-3 and TRBJ2-3 gives the full variable domain: GAGVSQTPSNKVTEKGKYVELRCDPISGHTALYWYRQSLGQGPEFLIYFQGTGAADDSGLPNDRFFAVRPEGSVSTLKIQRTERGDSAVYLCASSLIQGTQYFGPGTRLTVL.

The genes are TRBV19 and TRBJ2-5; unclear D gene. The CDR3 sequence is 15 residues long. In germline, CDR1 is LNHDA, CDR2 SQIVND (reference sequence). The CDR3 protein is CAAGGGGPVGETQYF. Here the CDR3 DNA reads TGTGCTGCCGGTGGTGGCGGCCCCGTTGGCGAGACCCAGTACTTC.